The rows below give T cell receptor beta chains drawn from one sample of a study of cytotoxic CD8 clonotypes in ibrutinib-treated CLL. Method: immunoSEQ multiplex PCR; TCRdb's copy keeps in-frame clones and lacks some. The repertoire has roughly 23,000 clones, about 78% of them found once; the top ten carry under 10%. Sequenced material: PBMCs, taken before ibrutinib treatment. The receptor source for this set is a human donor with chronic lymphocytic leukemia. CDR3s leave out the opening cysteine and the closing phenylalanine or tryptophan. Each record gives: V gene, CDR3 protein.

V gene: TRBV19
CDR3 protein: ASSIARTVNTEAF

V gene: TRBV6-4
CDR3 protein: ASSDWSGGARNGYT

V gene: TRBV5-8
CDR3 protein: ASTLRGGTEAF

V gene: TRBV7-9
CDR3 protein: ASSTPREWSNTGELF

V gene: TRBV28
CDR3 protein: ASSTPPPENTEAF

V gene: TRBV10-3
CDR3 protein: ATQYLMNTEAF

V gene: TRBV11-3
CDR3 protein: ASSRIAGAYNEQF

V gene: TRBV5-1
CDR3 protein: ASGEGRSGNTIY

V gene: TRBV5-4
CDR3 protein: ASSLGTSGMYEQY

V gene: TRBV7-2
CDR3 protein: ASSYRRAFENEAF

V gene: TRBV9
CDR3 protein: ASSVNPDGNTGELF

V gene: TRBV2
CDR3 protein: ASSDRSVPTNEQF

V gene: TRBV7-6
CDR3 protein: ASLGQGSSGNTIY

V gene: TRBV10-3
CDR3 protein: AIDDGRGSDTQY

V gene: TRBV5-1
CDR3 protein: ASSPGPSYQETQY

V gene: TRBV5-1
CDR3 protein: ASSRGQGGSDTQY

V gene: TRBV28
CDR3 protein: ASSLPSPTGIYEQY

V gene: TRBV28
CDR3 protein: ASSLQGRSLINTEAF

V gene: TRBV6-5
CDR3 protein: ASRGLAPSTDTQY

V gene: TRBV10-1
CDR3 protein: ASSEGGRTEQF

V gene: TRBV7-6
CDR3 protein: ASSLGSASNQPQH

V gene: TRBV7-9
CDR3 protein: ASSFRAGAYNEQF

V gene: TRBV9
CDR3 protein: ASSVHTNNEKLF

V gene: TRBV10-2
CDR3 protein: ASSDREGIYGYT

V gene: TRBV7-8
CDR3 protein: ASSLDRLSYNEQF

V gene: TRBV4-1
CDR3 protein: ASSQSGLAALWGEQY

V gene: TRBV10-3
CDR3 protein: AISQTGASYGYT

V gene: TRBV11-3
CDR3 protein: ASSFGGRRNEQF

V gene: TRBV15
CDR3 protein: ARLCGAWETQY

V gene: TRBV6-5
CDR3 protein: ASRRLAEETQY

V gene: TRBV6-1
CDR3 protein: ASRGGPIEQF

V gene: TRBV2
CDR3 protein: ASSEEGSGSGETQY

V gene: TRBV14
CDR3 protein: ASSQKQPSINEQF

V gene: TRBV15
CDR3 protein: ATSRRQESGTDTQY

V gene: TRBV7-2
CDR3 protein: ASTLSPTGGLGYEQY

V gene: TRBV7-3
CDR3 protein: ASSPDSGSFTGELF

V gene: TRBV27
CDR3 protein: ASSSSGTHNEQF

V gene: TRBV19
CDR3 protein: ASSDPLGTSGSAQETQY

V gene: TRBV5-1
CDR3 protein: ASSFDMTLGSETQY

V gene: TRBV7-2
CDR3 protein: ASSLSRDRGQGNQPQH

V gene: TRBV19
CDR3 protein: ASSVQGVGTDTQY

V gene: TRBV19
CDR3 protein: ASSPPVRVSTEAF

V gene: TRBV19
CDR3 protein: ASSTGQGRVEQY

V gene: TRBV19
CDR3 protein: ASSKPLAGAGGYNEQF

V gene: TRBV7-7
CDR3 protein: ASSLDRQGHEQF

V gene: TRBV29-1
CDR3 protein: SVRTGGEGEQF

V gene: TRBV13
CDR3 protein: ASSSRPTGATDTQY

V gene: TRBV10-2
CDR3 protein: ASSGDRGGKGDTQY

V gene: TRBV9
CDR3 protein: ASTPRTGGLSGELF

V gene: TRBV15
CDR3 protein: ATSRDLRGQPQH